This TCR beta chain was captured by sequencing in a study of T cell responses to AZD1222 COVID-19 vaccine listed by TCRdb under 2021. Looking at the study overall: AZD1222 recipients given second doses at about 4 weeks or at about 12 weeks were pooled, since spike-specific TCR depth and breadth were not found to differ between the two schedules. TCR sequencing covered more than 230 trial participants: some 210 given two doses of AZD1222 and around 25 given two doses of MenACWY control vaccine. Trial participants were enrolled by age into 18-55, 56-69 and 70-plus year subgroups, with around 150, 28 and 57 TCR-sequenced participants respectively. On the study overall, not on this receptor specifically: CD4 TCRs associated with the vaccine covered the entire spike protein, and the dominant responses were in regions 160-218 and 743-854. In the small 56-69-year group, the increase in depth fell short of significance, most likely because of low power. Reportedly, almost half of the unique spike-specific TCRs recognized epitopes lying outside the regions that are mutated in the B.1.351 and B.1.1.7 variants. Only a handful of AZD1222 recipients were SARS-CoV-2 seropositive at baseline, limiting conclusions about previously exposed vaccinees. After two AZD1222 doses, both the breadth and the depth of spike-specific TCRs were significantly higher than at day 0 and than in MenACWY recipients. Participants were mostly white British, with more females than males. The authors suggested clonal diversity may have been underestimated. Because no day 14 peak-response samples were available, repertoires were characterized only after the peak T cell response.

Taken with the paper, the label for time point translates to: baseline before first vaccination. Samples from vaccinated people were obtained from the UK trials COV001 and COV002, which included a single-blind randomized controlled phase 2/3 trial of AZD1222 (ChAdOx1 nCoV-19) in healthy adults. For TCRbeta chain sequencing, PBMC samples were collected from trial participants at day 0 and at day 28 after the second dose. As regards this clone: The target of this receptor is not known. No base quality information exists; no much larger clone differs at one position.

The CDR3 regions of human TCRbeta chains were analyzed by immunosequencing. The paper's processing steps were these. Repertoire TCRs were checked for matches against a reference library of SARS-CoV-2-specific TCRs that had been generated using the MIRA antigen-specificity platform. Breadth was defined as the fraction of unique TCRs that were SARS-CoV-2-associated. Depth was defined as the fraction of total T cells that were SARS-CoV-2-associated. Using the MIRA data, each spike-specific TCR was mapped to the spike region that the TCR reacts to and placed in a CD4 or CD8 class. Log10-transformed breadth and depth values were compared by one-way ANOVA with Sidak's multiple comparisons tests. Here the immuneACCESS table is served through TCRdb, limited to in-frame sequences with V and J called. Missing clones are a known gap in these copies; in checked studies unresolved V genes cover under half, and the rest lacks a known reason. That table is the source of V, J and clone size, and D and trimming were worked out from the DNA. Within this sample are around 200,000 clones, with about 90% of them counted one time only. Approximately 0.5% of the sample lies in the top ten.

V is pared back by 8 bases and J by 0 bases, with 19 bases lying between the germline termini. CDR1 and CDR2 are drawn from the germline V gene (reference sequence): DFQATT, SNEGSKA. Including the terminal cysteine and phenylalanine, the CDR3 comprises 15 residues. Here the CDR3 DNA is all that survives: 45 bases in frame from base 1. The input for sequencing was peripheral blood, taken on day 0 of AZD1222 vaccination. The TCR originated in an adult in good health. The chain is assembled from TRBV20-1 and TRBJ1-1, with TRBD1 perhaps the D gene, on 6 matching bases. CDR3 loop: CSPGGGKVMNTEAFF. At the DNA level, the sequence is TGCAGTCCTGGTGGGGGCAAAGTGATGAACACTGAAGCTTTCTTT.